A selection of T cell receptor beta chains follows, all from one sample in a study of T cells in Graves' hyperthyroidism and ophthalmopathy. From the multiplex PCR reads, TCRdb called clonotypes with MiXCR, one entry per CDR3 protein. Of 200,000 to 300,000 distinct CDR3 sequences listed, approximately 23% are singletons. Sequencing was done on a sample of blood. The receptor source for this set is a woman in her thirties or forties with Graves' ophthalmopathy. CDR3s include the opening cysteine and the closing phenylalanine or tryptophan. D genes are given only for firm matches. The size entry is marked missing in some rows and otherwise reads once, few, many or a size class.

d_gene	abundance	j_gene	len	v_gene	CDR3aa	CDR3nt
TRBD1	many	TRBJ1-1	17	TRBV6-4	CASSPHPLRQGGTEAFF	TGTGCCAGCAGTCCACACCCCCTGAGACAGGGTGGCACTGAAGCTTTCTTT
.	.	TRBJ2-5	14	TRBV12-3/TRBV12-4	CASTLFSLQETQYF	TGTGCCAGCACCCTTTTCAGCCTCCAAGAGACCCAGTACTTC
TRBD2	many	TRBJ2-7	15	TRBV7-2	CASSPSGKSSYEQYF	TGTGCCAGCAGCCCCAGCGGGAAGTCTTCCTACGAGCAGTACTTC
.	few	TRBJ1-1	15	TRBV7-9	CASSAQGERNTEAFF	TGTGCCAGCAGCGCACAGGGTGAACGGAACACTGAAGCTTTCTTT
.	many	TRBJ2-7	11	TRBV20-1	CSAPRGYEQYF	TGCAGTGCTCCCAGGGGCTACGAGCAGTACTTC
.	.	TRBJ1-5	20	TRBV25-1	CASSAQGGQYFGPGNQPQHF	.
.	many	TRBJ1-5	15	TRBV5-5	CASSWGRQANQPQHF	TGTGCCAGCAGCTGGGGCCGGCAGGCTAATCAGCCCCAGCATTTT
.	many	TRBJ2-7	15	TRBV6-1	CASSALADFSYEQYF	TGTGCCAGCAGTGCCCTGGCGGACTTCTCCTACGAGCAGTACTTC
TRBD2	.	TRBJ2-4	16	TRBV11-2	CASSFTGGRAKNIQYF	TGTGCCAGCAGCTTCACGGGGGGTAGGGCCAAAAACATTCAGTACTTC
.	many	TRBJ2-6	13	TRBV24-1	CAVRDSGTNVLTF	TGTGCCGTCAGAGACTCTGGGACCAACGTCCTGACTTTC
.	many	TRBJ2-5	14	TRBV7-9	CASSYSGGEETQYF	TGTGCCAGCAGCTACTCGGGTGGAGAAGAGACCCAGTACTTC
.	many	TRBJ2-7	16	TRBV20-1	CSATTPTATVSYEQYF	TGCAGTGCAACCACCCCCACTGCCACAGTCTCCTACGAGCAGTACTTC
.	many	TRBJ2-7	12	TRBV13	CASSLDGNEQYF	TGTGCCAGCAGCTTAGACGGGAACGAGCAGTACTTC
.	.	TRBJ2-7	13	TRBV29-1	CSVQNASRGEQYF	TGCAGCGTTCAAAATGCTTCAAGGGGCGAGCAGTACTTC
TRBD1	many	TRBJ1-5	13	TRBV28	CASSLGDRQPQHF	TGTGCCAGCAGTTTAGGGGACAGGCAGCCCCAGCATTTT
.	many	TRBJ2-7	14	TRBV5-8	CASSLIGGPYEQYF	TGTGCCAGCAGCTTAATAGGGGGGCCCTACGAGCAGTACTTC
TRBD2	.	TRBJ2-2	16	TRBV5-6	CAISSGLASNTGELFF	TGTGCCATCAGCTCGGGACTAGCGTCGAACACCGGGGAGCTGTTTTTT
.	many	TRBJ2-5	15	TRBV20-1	CSARGRAHGKETQYF	TGCAGTGCTAGAGGCAGAGCCCACGGGAAAGAGACCCAGTACTTC
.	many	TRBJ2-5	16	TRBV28	CASRPSGAPYQETQYF	TGTGCCAGCAGACCCTCGGGGGCCCCGTACCAAGAGACCCAGTACTTC
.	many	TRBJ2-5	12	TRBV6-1	CASSEYIETQYF	TGTGCCAGCAGTGAATATATCGAGACCCAGTACTTC
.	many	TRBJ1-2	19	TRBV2	CASSETGLAGSFGNYGYTF	TGTGCCAGCAGTGAAACGGGTCTGGCAGGGTCGTTTGGTAACTATGGCTACACCTTC
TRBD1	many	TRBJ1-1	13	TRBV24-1	CATMGTGVTEAFF	TGTGCCACCATGGGTACAGGGGTTACTGAAGCTTTCTTT
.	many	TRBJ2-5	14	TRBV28	CASSYDAGWETQYF	TGTGCCAGCAGCTACGACGCGGGGTGGGAGACCCAGTACTTC
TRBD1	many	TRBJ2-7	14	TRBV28	CASSFPGQSYEQYF	TGTGCCAGCAGTTTCCCGGGACAGTCCTACGAGCAGTACTTC
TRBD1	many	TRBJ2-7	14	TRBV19	CASKTGTGAYEQYF	TGTGCCAGTAAAACCGGGACAGGGGCCTACGAGCAGTACTTC
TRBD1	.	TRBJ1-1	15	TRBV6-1	CASRSGTGVVPEAFF	TGTGCCAGCAGGAGCGGGACAGGCGTAGTACCTGAAGCTTTCTTT
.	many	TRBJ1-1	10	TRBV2	CASTPLCAFF	TGTGCCAGCACCCCCCTATGTGCTTTCTTT
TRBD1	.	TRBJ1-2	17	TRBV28	CASSRGDSQGAIYGYTF	TGTGCCAGCAGCCGAGGTGATAGCCAGGGGGCCATCTATGGCTACACCTTC
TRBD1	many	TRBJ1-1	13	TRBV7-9	CASSRGQGSEAFF	TGTGCCAGCAGCCGGGGACAGGGGAGTGAAGCTTTCTTT
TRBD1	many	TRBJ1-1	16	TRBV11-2	CASSTKTGFGVTEAFF	TGTGCCAGCAGCACCAAGACAGGGTTTGGTGTCACTGAAGCTTTCTTT
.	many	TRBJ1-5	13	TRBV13	CASSLGEGQPQHF	TGTGCCAGCAGCTTGGGGGAGGGCCAGCCCCAGCATTTT
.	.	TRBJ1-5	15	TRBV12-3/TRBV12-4	CASSFRGRGHQPQHF	TGTGCCAGCAGTTTCCGGGGAAGGGGTCATCAGCCCCAGCATTTT
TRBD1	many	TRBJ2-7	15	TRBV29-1	CSVEGTVPGSYEQYF	TGCAGCGTTGAGGGGACAGTACCGGGGTCCTACGAGCAGTACTTC
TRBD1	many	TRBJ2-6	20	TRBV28	CASSAYSGTGGVDGANVLTF	TGTGCCAGCAGTGCCTACTCCGGGACAGGGGGCGTAGATGGGGCCAACGTCCTGACTTTC
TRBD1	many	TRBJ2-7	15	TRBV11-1	CASSLADRPSYEQYF	TGTGCCAGCAGCTTAGCGGACAGGCCCTCCTACGAGCAGTACTTC
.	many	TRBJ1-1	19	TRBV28	CASSLLQRGLRVEDTEAFF	TGTGCCAGCAGTTTATTGCAACGAGGTCTACGGGTCGAGGACACTGAAGCTTTCTTT
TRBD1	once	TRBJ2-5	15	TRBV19	CASSTRTGGAETQYF	TGTGCCAGTAGTACCCGGACAGGGGGCGCAGAGACCCAGTACTTC
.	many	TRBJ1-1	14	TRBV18	CASSPEVGGTEAFF	TGTGCCAGCTCGCCGGAAGTGGGGGGCACTGAAGCCTTCTTT
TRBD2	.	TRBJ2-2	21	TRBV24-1	CATSDFPREISGRRNTGELFF	TGTGCCACCAGTGATTTTCCCCGCGAGATTAGCGGGAGAAGGAACACCGGGGAGCTGTTTTTT
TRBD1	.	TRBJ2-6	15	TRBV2	CASSEDRGGANVLTF	TGTGCCAGCAGCGAAGACAGGGGTGGGGCCAACGTCCTGACTTTC
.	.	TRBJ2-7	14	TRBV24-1	CATSDSGKPYEQYF	TGTGCCACCAGTGATTCAGGGAAACCCTACGAGCAGTACTTC
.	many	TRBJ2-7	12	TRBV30	CAVGRATYEQYF	TGTGCCGTCGGAAGGGCAACCTACGAGCAGTACTTC
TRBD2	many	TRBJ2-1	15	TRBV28	CASKPTSGVYNEQFF	TGTGCCAGCAAACCCACTAGCGGGGTTTACAATGAGCAGTTCTTC
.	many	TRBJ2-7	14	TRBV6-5	CASSYSRRGYEQYF	TGTGCCAGCAGTTACTCGAGGAGGGGGTACGAGCAGTACTTC
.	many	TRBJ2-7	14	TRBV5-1	CASSLVPGAWEQYF	TGCGCCAGCAGCTTGGTTCCGGGAGCTTGGGAGCAGTACTTC
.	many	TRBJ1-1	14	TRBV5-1	CASSLIGPDTEAFF	TGCGCCAGCAGCTTGATAGGCCCAGACACTGAAGCTTTCTTT
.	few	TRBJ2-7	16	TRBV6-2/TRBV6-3	CASSYEAGHNSYEQYF	TGTGCCAGCAGTTACGAAGCGGGTCACAACTCCTACGAGCAGTACTTC
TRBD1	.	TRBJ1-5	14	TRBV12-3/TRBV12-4	CASSVGQAGQPQHF	TGTGCCAGCAGTGTGGGACAGGCAGGTCAGCCCCAGCATTTT
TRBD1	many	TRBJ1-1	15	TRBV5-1	CASSSSDRVNTEAFF	TGCGCCAGCAGCTCCAGTGACAGGGTGAACACTGAAGCTTTCTTC
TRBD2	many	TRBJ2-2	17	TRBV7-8	CASSLDELAWNTGELFF	TGTGCCAGCAGCTTGGATGAACTAGCGTGGAACACCGGGGAGCTGTTTTTT
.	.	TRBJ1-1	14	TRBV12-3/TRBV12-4	CASIPGGRVTEAFF	TGTGCCAGCATCCCCGGGGGCAGGGTCACTGAAGCTTTCTTT
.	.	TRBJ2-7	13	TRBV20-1	CSARASSSYEQYF	TGCAGTGCTAGAGCCAGTAGCTCCTACGAGCAGTACTTC
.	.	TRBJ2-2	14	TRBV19	CASDQGFSTGELFF	TGTGCCAGCGACCAGGGCTTCTCCACCGGGGAGCTGTTTTTT
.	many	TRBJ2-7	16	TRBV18	CASSPAGYSRSYEQYF	TGTGCCAGCTCACCCGCAGGTTACAGCCGCTCCTACGAGCAGTACTTC
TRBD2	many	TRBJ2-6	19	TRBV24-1	CATSDFPLASVSGANVLTF	TGTGCCACCAGTGATTTCCCACTAGCGAGCGTCTCTGGGGCCAACGTCCTGACTTTC
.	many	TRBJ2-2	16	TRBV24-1	CATSDLAGRGAGELFF	TGTGCCACCAGTGATTTGGCAGGCAGGGGAGCCGGGGAGCTGTTTTTT
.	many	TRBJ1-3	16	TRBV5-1	CASSLNRAGGGNTIYF	TGCGCCAGCAGTTTGAACCGGGCCGGCGGGGGAAACACCATATATTTT
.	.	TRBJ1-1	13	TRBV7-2	CASSLGPNTEASF	TGTGCCAGCAGCTTGGGCCCGAACACTGAAGCTTCCTTT
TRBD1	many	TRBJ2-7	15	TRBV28	CASSTRDRGPYEQYF	TGTGCCAGCAGCACCCGGGACAGGGGTCCCTACGAGCAGTACTTC
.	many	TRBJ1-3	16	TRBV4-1	CASSQESRGGGNTIYF	TGCGCCAGCAGCCAAGAATCAAGGGGAGGTGGAAACACCATATATTTT